The source of this TCR beta chain is a study of cytomegalovirus exposure and HLA in healthy donors. Across the whole study: In a later analysis, the roughly 120 validation repertoires were reported to have used the same platform as the roughly 610 first-cohort repertoires. Findings and limits, study-wide: A list of about 180 TCR beta chains associated with cytomegalovirus was given. Many donors carried some public TCRs, although rarity characterized most TCR sequences.

Germline CDR1 and CDR2: SGHAT and FQNNGV. Trimming left V 6 bases short and J 6 bases short, with 18 bases between. The CDR3 is 15 amino acids. Profiling relied on immunoSEQ multiplex PCR, and the TCRdb table lists in-frame clones only, not all of them. The sample lists tens of thousands of clones, less than 95% occurring once. To note about this clone: Antigen unknown.

V is TRBV11-2 and J is TRBJ2-1; D is perhaps TRBD2 (7 bases). The clonotype was recovered from a young woman in good health and CMV-seronegative. Sample: PBMCs. Here the CDR3 DNA reads TGTGCCAGCAGAAACCCCGGGGGGCCTATCAATGAGCAGTTCTTC. This encodes CASRNPGGPINEQFF.